One sample yielded the 10 T cell receptor beta chains listed below, sequenced in a study of PD-1 blockade in classical Hodgkin lymphoma. Each patient experienced a relapse that followed autologous stem cell transplantation, and brentuximab vedotin exposure varied. Sequenced by immunoSEQ multiplex PCR; TCRdb stores in-frame clones only, minus some. The table includes 15,000 to 20,000 clones, 70% to 80% detected once. This specimen consisted of peripheral blood mononuclear cells (PBMCs), obtained before the second cycle of nivolumab. The receptor set was obtained from a human donor with classical Hodgkin lymphoma.

This chain uses TRBV2 with TRBJ2-7; 8 bases are a match to TRBD1. The germline gives CDR1 SNHLY, CDR2 FYNNEI. The CDR3 contains 16 residues. Trimming cost V 6 bases and J 2 bases; bases outside gene matches: 12. CDR3 sequence: CASSFPGTGDTYEQYF. The CDR3 nucleotides read TGTGCCAGCAGCTTCCCCGGGACAGGTGACACCTACGAGCAGTACTTC.

The chain couples TRBV29-1 to TRBJ2-3; TRBD2 aligns across 8 bases. CDR1 is SQVTM, CDR2 ANQGSEA, per germline. V was pared by 3 bases and J by 3 bases, with 11 bases of the junction left unmatched. This CDR3 has 16 residues. CDR3 region: CSVDWTSPPPTDTQYF. CDR3 DNA: TGCAGCGTTGACTGGACTAGCCCTCCCCCGACAGATACGCAGTATTTT.

J is TRBJ2-5 and V is TRBV14; a weak D match, TRBD1 (6 bases). The CDR3 covers 17 residues. Germline V gives CDR1 SGHDN, CDR2 FVKESK. V was shortened by 4 bases and J by 5 bases, with 23 bases between the two germline ends. This chain's CDR3 is CASSPLGQGPPKETQYF. The CDR3 DNA follows: TGTGCCAGCAGCCCCCTTGGGCAGGGGCCCCCCAAGGAGACCCAGTACTTC.

This chain uses TRBV9 with TRBJ1-1; D is ambiguous. The CDR3 consists of 14 residues. V lost 5 bases and J 5 bases, leaving 16 bases between the germline ends. CDR1 is SGDLS and CDR2 is YYNGEE in the germline V gene. The CDR3 DNA is TGTGCCAGCAGTGTCCGCGGCGGGAGGACTGAAGCTTTCTTT. Amino acid sequence: CASSVRGGRTEAFF.

V and J are TRBV7-2 and TRBJ2-5; D call uncertain. Trimming removed 1 base at V and 2 bases at J, with 14 bases between. The CDR3 runs 16 residues. CDR1 and CDR2 (germline): SGHTA, FQGNSA. The CDR3 sequence is CASSLVGNTPQETQYF. The CDR3, as DNA: TGTGCCAGCAGCTTAGTAGGGAACACCCCTCAAGAGACCCAGTACTTC. The entire variable domain, with the rest obtained from reference TRBV7-2 and TRBJ2-5, is as follows: GAGVSQSPSNKVTEKGKDVELRCDPISGHTALYWYRQSLGQGLEFLIYFQGNSAPDKSGLPSDRFSAERTGGSVSTLTIQRTQQEDSAVYLCASSLVGNTPQETQYFGPGTRLLVL.

The chain couples TRBV19 to TRBJ1-6; 8 bases are shared with TRBD1. V trimming: 4 bases; J trimming: 9 bases; junction bases outside the gene matches: 11. Per the germline V gene, CDR1 is LNHDA and CDR2 is SQIVND (reference sequence). This CDR3 has 16 residues. The DNA for the CDR3 is TGTGCCAGTAGTAGCCTTTCGGACAGGGCCAGTTCACCCCTCCACTTT. It encodes CASSSLSDRASSPLHF.

J is TRBJ2-1 and V is TRBV18; 13 positions match TRBD2. The V gene's germline CDR1 is KGHSH and CDR2 LQKENI. V shed 2 bases and J 2 bases; nucleotides not matched to a gene: 3. This CDR3 spans 17 amino acids. CDR3 protein: CASSPETSGRPYNEQFF. The CDR3 region has the DNA TGTGCCAGCTCACCAGAGACTAGCGGGAGGCCCTACAATGAGCAGTTCTTC.

The chain carries TRBV7-2 and TRBJ2-3; possible D gene TRBD2, 5 bases. This CDR3 contains 11 residues. Trimming took off 3 bases at V and 8 bases at J, with 6 bases between the two ends. Germline-derived CDR1 and CDR2 are SGHTA and FQGNSA. CDR3 in DNA: TGTGCCAGCAGCTTTCGGGGTACGCAGTATTTT. Translation: CASSFRGTQYF.

The chain's CDR3 is CASSLIGKETQYF. CDR3 DNA: TGTGCCAGCAGCTTGATAGGGAAAGAGACCCAGTACTTC. The V call is TRBV5-4, the J call TRBJ2-5, with unresolved D. CDR1 and CDR2 from the germline V gene are SGHNT and YYREEE (reference sequence). This CDR3 has 13 residues. V dropped 1 base and J dropped 3 bases, with 7 bases sitting between them. Looking up the rest from reference TRBV5-4 and TRBJ2-5 gives the full variable domain: ETGVTQSPTHLIKTRGQQVTLRCSSQSGHNTVSWYQQALGQGPQFIFQYYREEENGRGNFPPRFSGLQFPNYSSELNVNALELDDSALYLCASSLIGKETQYFGPGTRLLVL.

The chain links TRBV5-5 to TRBJ2-7; 7 bases are a match to TRBD1. Germline loops: CDR1 SGHKS, CDR2 YYEKEE (reference sequence). J lost 2 bases, V lost 0 bases, and 2 bases had no gene match. The CDR3 length is 14 residues. CDR3 nucleotides: TGTGCCAGCAGCTTGGGGGACAGACCCTACGAGCAGTACTTC. Translating it yields CASSLGDRPYEQYF.